Each of the 12 T cell receptor beta chains below was sequenced from the same sample in a study of blood T cell repertoires in COVID-19 (dated by TCRdb to the early 2020s). The receptor library was made with the immunoSEQ multiplex PCR assay. The table comes from immuneACCESS by way of TCRdb, which keeps in-frame sequences with V and J called. Part of the clones is missing from these tables; in studies checked, under half for an unresolved V gene and the rest for unknown reasons. This sample lists approximately 210,000 clones; about 84% were detected once. Roughly 4.3% of the sample is in the top ten clones. The specimen was PBMCs or T cells enriched from blood (not recorded which). Receptors originate from a man aged 30 to 39 with acute COVID-19.

The V gene is TRBV18, the J gene TRBJ2-7; TRBD1 might be the D (7 bases). The CDR3 totals 13 residues. Germline CDR1 KGHSH, CDR2 LQKENI. V was cut by 2 bases and J by 4 bases, with 9 bases left in between. The chain's CDR3 is CASSPAGGYEQYF. The CDR3 DNA reads as TGTGCCAGCTCACCAGCAGGGGGGTACGAGCAGTACTTC.

This clone occurred a few times. This chain connects TRBV5-4 to TRBJ2-7; 12 positions agree with TRBD2. This CDR3 has 17 amino acids. V was pared by 0 bases and J by 3 bases, with 7 bases of the junction left unmatched. Germline assignment: CDR1 SGHNT and CDR2 YYREEE (reference sequence). CDR3 sequence reads: CASSLAPLAGGGYEQYF. The CDR3 DNA reads as TGTGCCAGCAGCTTGGCCCCACTAGCGGGGGGAGGCTACGAGCAGTACTTC.

Of note for this clone: The identical CDR3 is also encoded by other nucleotide sequences in the sample. The V and J genes are TRBV13 and TRBJ1-1; D may be TRBD1 (6 bases). Germline CDR1 PRHDT, CDR2 FYEKMQ (reference sequence). V lost 5 bases to trimming and J lost 1 base, with 14 bases between them. The CDR3 covers 15 residues. The CDR3 here is CASSAGGGANTEAFF. The CDR3 DNA is TGTGCCAGCAGCGCCGGAGGGGGGGCGAACACTGAAGCTTTCTTT.

In its sample, this clone was seen once. The chain employs TRBV30 and TRBJ2-1, with D possibly matching TRBD2 (5 bases). V shed 8 bases and J shed 8 bases, with 10 bases lying between them. CDR3 length equals 10 residues. Germline CDR1 is GTSNPN and CDR2 is SVGIG (reference sequence). CDR3 in DNA: TGTGCCGGAGGTTGGGATGAGCAGTTCTTC. This encodes CAGGWDEQFF. Supplemented by reference TRBV30 and TRBJ2-1, the full variable domain reads SQTIHQWPATLVQPVGSPLSLECTVEGTSNPNLYWYRQAAGRGLQLLFYSVGIGQISSEVPQNLSASRPQDRQFILSSKKLLLSDSGFYLCAGGWDEQFFGPGTRLTVL.

The gene calls are TRBV5-5 and TRBJ1-1, with D possibly being TRBD1 (6 bases). The CDR3 totals 13 residues. The V gene lost 5 bases and the J gene lost 3 bases, with 11 bases spanning the gap. CDR1 and CDR2 from the germline V gene are SGHKS and YYEKEE (reference sequence). CDR3 in amino acids: CASSDEGDTEAFF. In nucleotides, the CDR3 is TGTGCCAGCAGTGATGAGGGGGACACTGAAGCTTTCTTT.

V usage is TRBV5-4 and J usage is TRBJ1-4; TRBD1 is a possible D gene (6 bases). V was cut by 2 bases and J by 3 bases, with 17 bases left in between. The length of the CDR3 is 17 residues. CDR1 is SGHNT and CDR2 is YYREEE in the germline V gene (reference sequence). DNA for the CDR3: TGTGCCAGCAGCTTTGGGTCGGGGGGGGCGCCTAATGAAAAACTGTTTTTT. It yields the protein CASSFGSGGAPNEKLFF. Variable domain in full (rest from reference TRBV5-4 and TRBJ1-4): ETGVTQSPTHLIKTRGQQVTLRCSSQSGHNTVSWYQQALGQGPQFIFQYYREEENGRGNFPPRFSGLQFPNYSSELNVNALELDDSALYLCASSFGSGGAPNEKLFFGSGTQLSVL.

V gene TRBV27 combines with J gene TRBJ2-1; 7 bases are shared with TRBD1. The germline CDR1 and CDR2 sequences are MNHEY and SMNVEV (reference sequence). With V trimmed by 5 bases and J by 6 bases, 4 bases remained unmatched. This CDR3 comprises 13 residues. CDR3 protein: CASSTWDSNEQFF. In nucleotides, the CDR3 is TGTGCCAGCAGTACTTGGGACAGCAATGAGCAGTTCTTC.

The chain recombines TRBV6-6 with TRBJ1-2; D not resolved. Trimming removed 6 bases from V and 3 bases from J, with 17 bases in between. CDR3 size: 15 residues. Germline V gene data show CDR1 as MNHNY and CDR2 as SVGAGI (reference sequence). CDR3 residues: CASSSHTVSHYGYTF. The CDR3 DNA reads as TGTGCCAGCAGCTCCCACACCGTCTCTCACTATGGCTACACCTTC.

V gene TRBV10-2 combines with J gene TRBJ1-2, with 10 bases identical to TRBD1. Germline CDR1 and CDR2: WSHSY and SAAADI. The V and J ends lost 6 bases and 3 bases, in that order; junction bases with no gene match: 4. The CDR3 contains 14 residues. As DNA, the CDR3 is TGCGCCAGCAGCGGGACAGGGGCTGACTATGGCTACACCTTC. Translation: CASSGTGADYGYTF.

This sequence joins TRBV18 and TRBJ2-3; D may be TRBD2 (7 bases). Trimming shortened V by 6 bases and J by 2 bases, and 15 bases separated the two germline ends. The CDR3 contains 15 residues. Germline values: CDR1 KGHSH, CDR2 LQKENI. The CDR3 here is CASSPKGGTTDTQYF. Written as DNA, the CDR3 is TGTGCCAGCTCTCCCAAGGGGGGGACCACAGATACGCAGTATTTT.

This clone was detected ten times or more. J is TRBJ2-3 and V is TRBV11-2, with a possible D match to TRBD1 (5 bases). The germline V and J ends were trimmed by 1 base and 2 bases, with 16 bases remaining between them. Germline CDR1 is SGHAT and CDR2 is FQNNGV. The CDR3 spans 17 residues. The CDR3 DNA is TGTGCCAGCAGCTTAGTGGGCAGGGAAGGGGTCACAGATACGCAGTATTTT. This sequence encodes CASSLVGREGVTDTQYF.

This chain connects TRBV6-5 to TRBJ2-7; D unclear. In germline, CDR1 is MNHEY, CDR2 SVGAGI. Trimming left V 8 bases short and J 6 bases short, with 14 bases between. The CDR3 extends over 12 amino acids. The CDR3, as DNA: TGTGCCAGCCGAGTAATTGGGCGCGAGCAGTACTTC. Encoded protein: CASRVIGREQYF.